This TCR beta chain was captured by sequencing in a study of shared clonotypes between healthy human individuals. Study results and limitations: Clonotype sharing among donors, it was expected, would be affected by sequencing depth.

Comments on this clone: Its matching antigen is unknown.

This CDR3 contains 15 residues. CDR1 is LNHDA and CDR2 is SQIVND in the germline V gene (reference sequence). V was cut by 6 bases and J by 0 bases, with 12 bases left in between. Produced via immunoSEQ multiplex PCR; TCRdb's table is partial and in-frame only. The data contain fewer than 1 million clones, about 96% of them singletons. The naive CD8 population came from CD45RO-negative cells selected for CCR7, without terminally differentiated effector memory CD45RA+ cells. The rearrangement links TRBV19 to TRBJ2-1, with D possibly matching TRBD2 (5 bases). Sequencing was performed on naive CD8+ T cells sorted from blood. This TCR was sampled from a man aged 30 to 45 in good health. The CDR3 loop reads CASSNGGYSYNEQFF. The CDR3 DNA reads TGTGCCAGTAGCAATGGCGGGTACTCCTACAATGAGCAGTTCTTC.